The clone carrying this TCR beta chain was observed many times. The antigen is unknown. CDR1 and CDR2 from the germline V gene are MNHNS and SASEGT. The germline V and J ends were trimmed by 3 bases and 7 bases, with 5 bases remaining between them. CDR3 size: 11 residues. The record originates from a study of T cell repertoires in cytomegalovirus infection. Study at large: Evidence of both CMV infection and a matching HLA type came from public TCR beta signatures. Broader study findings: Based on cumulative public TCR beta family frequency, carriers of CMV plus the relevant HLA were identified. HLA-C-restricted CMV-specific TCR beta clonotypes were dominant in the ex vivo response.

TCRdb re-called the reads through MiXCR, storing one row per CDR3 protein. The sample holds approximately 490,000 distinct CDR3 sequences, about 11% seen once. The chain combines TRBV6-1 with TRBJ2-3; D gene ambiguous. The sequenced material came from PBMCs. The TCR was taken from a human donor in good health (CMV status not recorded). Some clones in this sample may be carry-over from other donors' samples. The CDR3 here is CASSESYTQYF. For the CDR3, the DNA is TGTGCCAGCAGTGAGTCGTATACGCAGTATTTT.